This T cell receptor (beta chain) derives from a study of blood T cell repertoires in COVID-19. Repertoires were generated with immunoSEQ multiplex PCR, while TCRdb's copy carries only in-frame clones and drops some. The sample lists roughly 290,000 clones, over 75% occurring once. The CDR3 is made up of 13 amino acids. Germline assignment: CDR1 MDHEN and CDR2 SYDVKM. Trimming cost V 6 bases and J 6 bases, with 14 bases left between them. Material for sequencing was peripheral blood. The clonotype originates from a woman in her 50s who had recovered from COVID-19. V gene TRBV28 combines with J gene TRBJ1-2; no definite D call. The DNA for the CDR3 is TGTGCCAGCAGCGGCAGGTCTTGGGATGGCTACACCTTC. Its translation is CASSGRSWDGYTF.